Included here is one T cell receptor (beta chain) sequence, with context. The target antigen is unknown. With around 500 ng total RNA as template and a constant-region primer, TCR beta cDNA was made. Library construction for TCR beta comprised three nested multiplex PCR rounds performed with slightly modified ARM-PCR. The study ran its first two PCR rounds for approximately 10 cycles each, using TRBV1-TRBV30 forward primers and a C-beta reverse primer. TCRdb reprocessed the multiplex PCR reads with MiXCR, giving one entry per CDR3 protein. Of hundreds of thousands of distinct CDR3 sequences listed, around three fifths are singletons. These data come from a study of tumor-infiltrating lymphocytes in primary liver carcinoma. Across the whole study: Each sample had roughly 3.5 to 7.5 million productive TCRbeta reads regardless of tissue type.

The study extracted blood RNA from unsorted whole blood and also extracted germline DNA. At sampling, these chronic HBV carriers had received no treatment. The study's findings and limits: Bulk samples went unsorted, so CD4+ and CD8+ repertoires were not compared.

Germline CDR1 reads PRHDT; CDR2 reads FYEKMQ (reference sequence). This CDR3 has 12 amino acids. Trimming shortened V by 9 bases and J by 4 bases, and 12 bases separated the two germline ends. The source material was peripheral blood. This clonotype was obtained from a woman aged 30 to 39 with primary liver carcinoma and hepatitis B virus infection. The chain employs TRBV13 and TRBJ2-5, with TRBD2 as a possible D gene (6 bases). CDR3 amino acids: CASRGGAETQYF. The DNA of the CDR3 is TGTGCCAGTAGGGGAGGTGCAGAGACCCAGTACTTC.